This T cell receptor (beta chain) was found in a study of Ad26.COV2.S vaccination and SARS-CoV-2 variants. Notes on the study in general: It was found that vaccine and placebo recipients had similar non-spike TCR breadth. Higher spike-specific TCR breadth was found in vaccine recipients than in placebo recipients. Measurements of TCR breadth and depth may have given underestimates of the total T cell responses.

Note on this clone: Its target is unknown.

With 0 bases removed from V and 3 bases from J, the gap between germline ends came to 11 bases. Germline-derived CDR1 and CDR2 are SGDLS and YYNGEE. CDR3 length equals 15 residues. Measured with immunoSEQ multiplex PCR; TCRdb has only the in-frame clones, and not every one. The profile shows some 350,000 clones, about 90% of them singletons. This sequence originates from a human donor who had recovered from COVID-19. V and J are TRBV9 and TRBJ2-3; tentatively, D is TRBD1 (6 bases). The sample in question was peripheral blood, obtained after recovery from COVID-19. CDR3 sequence reads: CASSVAGDVTDTQYF. As DNA, the CDR3 is TGTGCCAGCAGCGTAGCAGGGGATGTTACAGATACGCAGTATTTT.